This section outlines one T cell receptor beta chain sequence together with its context. Libraries were prepared by immunoSEQ multiplex PCR; TCRdb keeps only in-frame clonotypes and omits some of them. Found here are 950,000 to 1,200,000 clones, roughly 80% of them singletons; the top ten hold about 0.89%. The data were taken from a study of shared clonotypes between healthy human individuals. The germline V gene encodes CDR1 MGHRA and CDR2 YSYEKL. This CDR3 comprises 15 residues. The V gene lost 3 bases and the J gene lost 2 bases, with 13 bases spanning the gap. The rearrangement links TRBV4-1 to TRBJ2-5; a possible D gene is TRBD1 (7 bases). This clonotype was sampled from a man between 18 and 35 years old in good health. Some clones in this sample may be carry-over from other donors' samples. Sequencing was performed on memory CD4+ T cells from PBMCs. Noted subset: CD45RA-negative fraction. The CDR3 DNA is TGCGCCAGCAGCCAGCTCCAGGGGGGTCAAGAGACCCAGTACTTC. Its translation: CASSQLQGGQETQYF.